Listed here are 2 T cell receptor beta chains from one sample, sequenced in a study of T cell repertoires in cytomegalovirus infection. Using its own MiXCR run on the reads, TCRdb lists one record per CDR3 protein. The profile covers around 740,000 distinct CDR3 sequences, with about a third appearing a single time and roughly 2.9% taken by the ten largest. Sequencing was carried out using PBMCs. The receptors were sampled from a human donor in good health (CMV status not recorded). Some clones in this sample may be carry-over from other donors' samples.

This clonotype has more than one count but fewer than ten. The chain employs TRBV5-1 and TRBJ2-7; the match to TRBD2 covers 8 bases. The germline V gene has CDR1 SGHRS and CDR2 YFSETQ. CDR3 length: 16 amino acids. V lost 2 bases and J lost 0; bases outside the gene matches: 7. The CDR3 coding sequence is TGCGCCAGCAGCTTACAAGCCGGGACTAGCTCCTACGAGCAGTACTTC. Translated, it gives CASSLQAGTSSYEQYF.

The table lists this clonotype with many counts. The rearrangement joins TRBV6-8 to TRBJ2-2; 7 bases match TRBD1. The CDR3 covers 15 residues. Germline V gene sequence: CDR1 MNHGY, CDR2 SAAAGT. V was pared by 5 bases and J by 0 bases, with 3 bases of the junction left unmatched. CDR3 nucleotide sequence: TGTGCCAGCAGTCCCGGGACAGCGAACACCGGGGAGCTGTTTTTT. This gives the protein CASSPGTANTGELFF.